Following are 25 T cell receptor beta chains from one sample sequenced in a study of identical twins. Via MiXCR, TCRdb re-called the 5' RACE reads, giving one row per CDR3 protein. Of some 900,000 distinct CDR3 sequences in the sample, 9% to 15% were seen once. These data were likewise used in another study, on yellow fever vaccine responses in identical twins.

The specimen was PBMCs. The receptors were gathered from a woman aged 18-30 years in good health.

This clonotype appeared a few times. The chain joins TRBV12-3 or TRBV12-4 to TRBJ2-3; 7 nucleotides match TRBD2. The CDR3 consists of 16 residues. The V and J ends lost 4 bases and 5 bases, in that order; junction bases with no gene match: 12. The CDR3 DNA is TGTGCCAGCAGTTCTCCCGGCGGAGGGAGGGGAGATACGCAGTATTTT. Translating it yields CASSSPGGGRGDTQYF.

This clonotype was seen many times. The junction does not match germline at one end; this may be a read error. CDR3 residues: CASTLSRLAGSSTDTQYF. For the CDR3, the DNA is TGCGCCAGCACCTTGAGTCGTCTAGCGGGATCGAGCACAGATACGCAGTATTTT. The V gene is TRBV5-1, the J gene TRBJ2-3, with 9 bases fitting TRBD2. Germline CDR1 is SGHRS and CDR2 is YFSETQ. CDR3 length: 18 amino acids.

This clonotype came up many times. V usage is TRBV5-4 and J usage is TRBJ2-1; a possible D gene is TRBD1 (6 bases). The germline CDR1 and CDR2 sequences are SGHNT and YYREEE (reference sequence). The CDR3 loop spans 16 amino acids. Trimming took off 0 bases at V and 2 bases at J, with 12 bases between the two ends. CDR3 region: CASSLAAGVAYNEQFF. The CDR3 DNA reads TGTGCCAGCAGCTTGGCGGCAGGGGTCGCCTACAATGAGCAGTTCTTC. The full variable domain, with the rest looked up from reference TRBV5-4 and TRBJ2-1, is ETGVTQSPTHLIKTRGQQVTLRCSSQSGHNTVSWYQQALGQGPQFIFQYYREEENGRGNFPPRFSGLQFPNYSSELNVNALELDDSALYLCASSLAAGVAYNEQFFGPGTRLTVL.

The chain's CDR3 is CASRRGGGDHTF. CDR3 sequence (DNA): TGTGCCAGCCGCCGAGGGGGTGGAGATCACACCTTC. V is TRBV28 and J is TRBJ1-2; possible D gene TRBD1, 6 bases. V gave up 8 bases and J gave up 12 bases, with 19 bases separating them. In germline, CDR1 is MDHEN, CDR2 SYDVKM. This CDR3 is built from 12 residues.

This clonotype was picked up a small number of times. The V and J genes are TRBV28 and TRBJ2-3; perhaps TRBD2 as D (6 bases). This CDR3 spans 17 amino acids. From germline, CDR1 is MDHEN and CDR2 SYDVKM. Trimming took off 4 bases at V and 0 bases at J, with 17 bases between the two ends. CDR3 residues: CASSSQIADTSTDTQYF. CDR3 coding DNA: TGTGCCAGCAGTTCCCAAATAGCGGATACTAGCACAGATACGCAGTATTTT.

This chain links TRBV20-1 with TRBJ2-7; tentative D call: TRBD2 (6 bases). This CDR3 spans 14 amino acids. Trimming took 5 bases from V and 2 from J, leaving 16 bases between them. Germline V gene lookup returns CDR1 DFQATT and CDR2 SNEGSKA (reference sequence). CDR3 residues: CSAVPGSGTYEQYF. The CDR3 DNA follows: TGCAGTGCTGTACCGGGTAGCGGAACCTACGAGCAGTACTTC.

This clonotype was seen a handful of times. The genes are TRBV5-1 and TRBJ2-5, with TRBD1 matching over 8 bases. This CDR3 has 14 residues. The germline gives CDR1 SGHRS, CDR2 YFSETQ. V was clipped by 3 bases and J by 5 bases; unmatched bases: 6. This CDR3 reads CASSSRDRRETQYF. DNA for the CDR3: TGCGCCAGCAGCTCAAGGGACAGGAGGGAGACCCAGTACTTC.

CDR3 in DNA: TGTGCCAGCACCCCCCTCGGGACTAGCGGGATCTACAATGAGCAGTTCTTC. Protein product: CASTPLGTSGIYNEQFF. The rearrangement joins TRBV9 to TRBJ2-1, with 13 bases that match TRBD2. This CDR3 is 17 amino acids long. After removal of 6 bases from V and 3 bases from J, the junction contained 9 bases not matched to a gene. From germline, CDR1 is SGDLS and CDR2 YYNGEE.

There are a few counts of this clonotype. V gene TRBV7-9 combines with J gene TRBJ2-2, with TRBD1 matching 10 bases. The CDR3 contains 16 residues. The germline gives CDR1 SEHNR, CDR2 FQNEAQ (reference sequence). Trimming removed 2 bases from V and 6 bases from J; junction bases left unmatched: 6. In DNA, the CDR3 is TGTGCCAGCAGCTTACGAGACAGGGGGCCTTCCGGGGAGCTGTTTTTT. Translation: CASSLRDRGPSGELFF.

This clonotype has more than one count but fewer than ten. V usage is TRBV7-9 and J usage is TRBJ2-6; the D is unclear. Germline V gives CDR1 SEHNR, CDR2 FQNEAQ (reference sequence). CDR3 size: 15 residues. Trimming removed 5 bases from V and 4 bases from J, with 12 bases in between. Written as DNA, the CDR3 is TGTGCCAGCAGCAACACCAGGACCGGGGCCAACGTCCTGACTTTC. Translating gives CASSNTRTGANVLTF.

J is TRBJ2-3 and V is TRBV20-1; TRBD1 agrees at 7 bases. Trimming removed 1 base from V and 7 bases from J; junction bases left unmatched: 5. CDR1 is DFQATT, CDR2 SNEGSKA, per germline (reference sequence). CDR3 length: 13 amino acids. Written as DNA, the CDR3 is TGCAGTGCTAGAGGGGCACAGGGGTATACGCAGTATTTT. Translated, it gives CSARGAQGYTQYF.

The chain employs TRBV15 and TRBJ2-3, with D possibly TRBD2 on 7 matching bases. Between the trimmed V and J ends, which lost 0 bases and 2 bases, there was a span of 15 bases. The CDR3 sequence is 17 residues long. Germline-derived CDR1 and CDR2 are LNHNV and YYDKDF (reference sequence). The CDR3 DNA is TGTGCCACCAGCAGAGATGGGGCGGGGGCCCTCACAGATACGCAGTATTTT. Protein product: CATSRDGAGALTDTQYF.

This clonotype was observed a handful of times. The chain recombines TRBV21-1 with TRBJ2-2. TRBV21-1 is reported as a pseudogene. The CDR3 contains 15 residues. Here the CDR3 DNA reads TGTGCCACCCCAGATTCAAGGGTTCGGACCGGGGAGCTGTTTTTT. Its protein product is CATPDSRVRTGELFF.

This clonotype was detected many times. V and J are TRBV5-1 and TRBJ2-2, with D perhaps TRBD2 (6 bases). Deletions cut 1 base from V and 0 bases from J, with 13 bases between. Germline CDR1 SGHRS, CDR2 YFSETQ. This CDR3 is 17 amino acids long. DNA for the CDR3: TGCGCCAGCAGCTTGAGTCCCGGGACTCCGAACACCGGGGAGCTGTTTTTT. Its protein is CASSLSPGTPNTGELFF.

This clonotype was seen only a few times. The chain uses TRBV20-1 and TRBJ2-5; either TRBD1 or TRBD2 may supply D (5 bases each). There are 14 residues in the CDR3. Germline CDR1 and CDR2: DFQATT and SNEGSKA (reference sequence). The V end was cut by 2 bases, the J end by 2 bases, with 12 bases between. The DNA of the CDR3 is TGCAGTGCTAGACTGGCAGGGAGTCAAGAGACCCAGTACTTC. Translating gives CSARLAGSQETQYF.

This chain uses TRBV6-2 or TRBV6-3 with TRBJ2-5; 10 nucleotides match TRBD2. V was pared by 2 bases and J by 5 bases, with 14 bases of the junction left unmatched. The CDR3 totals 18 residues. The germline V gene has CDR1 MNHEY and CDR2 SVGEGT. CDR3 sequence: CASSYDAGSGGHMETQYF. The CDR3 DNA is TGTGCCAGCAGTTACGATGCCGGTAGCGGGGGGCATATGGAGACCCAGTACTTC.

The chain recombines TRBV7-9 with TRBJ2-7; 7 positions agree with TRBD2. Losses at the gene ends were 4 bases for V and 5 bases for J; bases not matched to a gene: 8. The length of the CDR3 is 14 residues. CDR1 is SEHNR, CDR2 FQNEAQ, per germline (reference sequence). The CDR3 nucleotides read TGTGCCAGCAGCTCCAGGGCGGGAGATGACGAGCAGTACTTC. As protein: CASSSRAGDDEQYF.

This clonotype occurred a few times. This chain links TRBV6-5 with TRBJ2-7; 8 nucleotides line up with TRBD2. The length of the CDR3 is 13 residues. V gave up 2 bases and J gave up 12 bases; unmatched junction bases: 9. Germline CDR1 is MNHEY and CDR2 is SVGAGI. The CDR3 spells CASSYRGSGTWYF. CDR3 nucleotide sequence: TGTGCCAGCAGTTACCGTGGTAGCGGGACTTGGTACTTC.

This chain uses TRBV24-1 with TRBJ2-1, with 9 bases fitting TRBD2. CDR1 and CDR2 (germline): KGHDR, SFDVKD. The CDR3 sequence is 16 residues long. V lost 5 bases to trimming and J lost 6 bases; unmatched junction nucleotides: 10. CDR3 loop: CATSGTLAGLGNEQFF. In nucleotides, the CDR3 is TGTGCCACCAGTGGGACCCTAGCGGGGTTAGGCAATGAGCAGTTCTTC.

This clonotype was counted ten times or more. The rearrangement joins TRBV12-3 or TRBV12-4 to TRBJ1-2, with D uncertain. The CDR3 contains 19 residues. Trimming removed 0 bases at V and 7 bases at J, with 27 bases between. The CDR3 nucleotides are TGTGCCAGCAGTTTAGCGCCTTCGCGGGCCTTGTACAAAGACGGTGGCTACACCTTC. Protein sequence: CASSLAPSRALYKDGGYTF.

Only a few counts were recorded for this clonotype. The chain is built from TRBV12-3 or TRBV12-4 and TRBJ1-4; TRBD1 aligns across 8 bases. This CDR3 contains 13 residues. V lost 5 bases, J lost 8 bases, and 4 bases stayed unmatched. CDR3 region: CASSRTGFEKLFF. For the CDR3, the DNA is TGTGCCAGCAGTCGGACAGGGTTCGAAAAACTGTTTTTT.

This clonotype occurred a few times. V usage is TRBV27 and J usage is TRBJ2-3; D possibly uses TRBD1 or TRBD2 (5 bases each). Germline lookup yields CDR1 MNHEY and CDR2 SMNVEV (reference sequence). The CDR3 loop spans 14 amino acids. Deletions cut 3 bases from V and 5 bases from J, with 12 bases between. CDR3 sequence: CASSLGRAQDTQYF. The CDR3 DNA reads as TGTGCCAGCAGTTTGGGACGGGCACAAGATACGCAGTATTTT.

This clonotype was detected only a few times. This chain connects TRBV7-6 to TRBJ1-3; a weak D match, TRBD1 (5 bases). The CDR3 is 16 residues long. The V gene lost 2 bases and the J gene lost 4 bases, with 15 bases spanning the gap. From germline, CDR1 is SGHVS and CDR2 FNYEAQ. CDR3 sequence reads: CASSLSGDLQGNTIYF. DNA of the CDR3: TGTGCCAGCAGCTTAAGCGGGGACCTACAGGGAAACACCATATATTTT. Combining the CDR3 with reference TRBV7-6 and TRBJ1-3 gives the whole variable domain GAGVSQSPRYKVTKRGQDVALRCDPISGHVSLYWYRQALGQGPEFLTYFNYEAQQDKSGLPNDRFSAERPEGSISTLTIQRTEQRDSAMYRCASSLSGDLQGNTIYFGEGSWLTVV.

This clonotype has only a few counts. The chain is built from TRBV28 and TRBJ2-5, with D maybe TRBD1 (5 bases). Trimming shortened V by 2 bases and J by 5 bases, and 12 bases separated the two germline ends. Germline V lookup: CDR1 MDHEN, CDR2 SYDVKM. The CDR3 is made up of 14 amino acids. The CDR3 loop is CASSLSQGYETQYF. As DNA, the CDR3 is TGTGCCAGCAGTTTAAGTCAGGGTTATGAGACCCAGTACTTC.

V is TRBV5-1 and J is TRBJ2-3; D not certain. Looked up from germline, CDR1 is SGHRS and CDR2 is YFSETQ. The length of the CDR3 is 15 residues. The germline V and J ends were trimmed by 4 bases and 5 bases, with 17 bases remaining between them. The CDR3 sequence is CASSDVQPGEDTQYF. The CDR3 nucleotides read TGCGCCAGCAGCGACGTCCAGCCAGGTGAAGATACGCAGTATTTT.